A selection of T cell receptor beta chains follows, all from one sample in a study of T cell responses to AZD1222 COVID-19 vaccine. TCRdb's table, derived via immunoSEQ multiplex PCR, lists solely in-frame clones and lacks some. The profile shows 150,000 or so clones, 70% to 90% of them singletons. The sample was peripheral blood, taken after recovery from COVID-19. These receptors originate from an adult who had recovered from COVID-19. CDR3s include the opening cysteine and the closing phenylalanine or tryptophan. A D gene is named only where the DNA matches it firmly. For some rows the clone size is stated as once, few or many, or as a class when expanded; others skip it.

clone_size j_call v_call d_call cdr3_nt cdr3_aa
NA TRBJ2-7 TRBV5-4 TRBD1 TGTGCCAGCAGCCCAGGACAGGGGAGGGTTAACGAGCAGTACTTC CASSPGQGRVNEQYF
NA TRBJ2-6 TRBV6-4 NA TGTGCCAGCAGTGAGGGGGGGCCCTCTGGGGCCAACGTCCTGACTTTC CASSEGGPSGANVLTF
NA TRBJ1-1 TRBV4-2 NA TGTGCCAGCAGCCAAGCGGGTCGGGAGACTGAAGCTTTCTTT CASSQAGRETEAFF
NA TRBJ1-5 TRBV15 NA TGTGCCACGACGGAGGACATAAACAATCAGCCCCAGCATTTT CATTEDINNQPQHF
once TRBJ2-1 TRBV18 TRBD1 TGTGCCAGCTCACCCCGGGACAGGGTCTACAATGAGCAGTTCTTC CASSPRDRVYNEQFF
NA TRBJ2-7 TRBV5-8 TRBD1 TGTGCCAGCAGCACGGGACAGTTACTTACCTACGAGCAGTACTTC CASSTGQLLTYEQYF
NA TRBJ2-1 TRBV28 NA TGTGCCAGCACCGCCACCAGGGGAGGATACAATGAGCAGTTCTTC CASTATRGGYNEQFF
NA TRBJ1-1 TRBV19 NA TGTGCCAGTAGTTGGACTGGGGAAAGACGTGCGGCTTTCTTT CASSWTGERRAAFF
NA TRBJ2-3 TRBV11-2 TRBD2 TGTGCCAGCAGCTTAGTGAGCGGGAGCAAAGATACGCAGTATTTT CASSLVSGSKDTQYF
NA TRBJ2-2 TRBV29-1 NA TGCAGCGTTGGGGACCCCGGGGAGCTGTTTTTT CSVGDPGELFF
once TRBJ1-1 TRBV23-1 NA TGCGCCAGCTTCAAGACCCTAATCGGACTGGGGAGAACTGAAGCTTTCTTT CASFKTLIGLGRTEAFF
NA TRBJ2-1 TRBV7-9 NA TGTGCCAGCAGCGACCCAGGGGCCCATGAGCAGTTCTTC CASSDPGAHEQFF
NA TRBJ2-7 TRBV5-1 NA TGCGCCAGCAGCTTAGAGGGGCTCAGGTCCTACTTC CASSLEGLRSYF
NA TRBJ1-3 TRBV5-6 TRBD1 TGTGCCAGCAGCCCCGACAGGGGCCTATACCACTCTGGAAACACCATATATTTT CASSPDRGLYHSGNTIYF
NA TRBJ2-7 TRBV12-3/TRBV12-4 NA TGTGCCAGCAGTTTCGGTGAGAGGGGCCTGTACTTC CASSFGERGLYF
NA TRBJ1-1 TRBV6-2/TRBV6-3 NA TGTGCCAGCAGTCGTCCGGACTGGACTGAAGCTTTCTTT CASSRPDWTEAFF
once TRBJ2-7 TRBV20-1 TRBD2 TGCAGTGCTAGTGGGGGACTAGCGTTATACGAGCAGTACTTC CSASGGLALYEQYF
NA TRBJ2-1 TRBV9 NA TGTGCCAGCAGCGTAGCCGTGGAGGAGAATGAGCAGTTCTTC CASSVAVEENEQFF
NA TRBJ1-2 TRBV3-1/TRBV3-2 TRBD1 TGTGCCAGCAGCCGGGTGACAGGGGGCTATGGCTACACCTTC CASSRVTGGYGYTF
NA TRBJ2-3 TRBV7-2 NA TGTGCCAGCAGCCCGGGCCCCGGGCCAGATACGCAGTATTTT CASSPGPGPDTQYF
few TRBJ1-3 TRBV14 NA TGTGCCAGCAACACCGCTTCTGGAAACACCATATATTTT CASNTASGNTIYF
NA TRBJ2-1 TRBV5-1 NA TGCGCCAGCAGTCTAACAGGCTTTCGAGACAATGAGCAGTTCTTC CASSLTGFRDNEQFF
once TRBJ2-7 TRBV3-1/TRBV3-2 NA TGTGCCAGCAGCCAAGATTACGCGTACGAGCAGTACTTC CASSQDYAYEQYF
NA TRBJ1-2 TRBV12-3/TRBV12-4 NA TGTGCCAGCAGTTTAGGGGAGCCGACGGGCACCTTC CASSLGEPTGTF
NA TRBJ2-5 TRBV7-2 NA TGTGCCAGCGATCGGGAGACGGCCCAGTACTTC CASDRETAQYF
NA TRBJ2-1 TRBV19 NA TGTGCCAGTAAGACCAGCGGCAACAATGAGCAGTTCTTC CASKTSGNNEQFF
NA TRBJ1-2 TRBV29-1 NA TGCAGCGTTTTCCGGCCGACAGACTATGGCTACACCTTC CSVFRPTDYGYTF
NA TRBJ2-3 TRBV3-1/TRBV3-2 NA TGTGCCAGCAGCCAGACGGGGATAGATACGCAGTATTTT CASSQTGIDTQYF
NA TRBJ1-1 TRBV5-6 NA TGTGCCAGCAGCGGGACCGGGGGGTCGAGTGAAGCTTTCTTT CASSGTGGSSEAFF
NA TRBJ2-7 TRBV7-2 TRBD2 TGTGCCAGCAGCACTAGCGGGGGGTATCAGCAGTACTTC CASSTSGGYQQYF
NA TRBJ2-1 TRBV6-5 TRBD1 TGTGCCAGCAGCCCGGGACAGTCCTACAATGAGCAGTTCTTC CASSPGQSYNEQFF
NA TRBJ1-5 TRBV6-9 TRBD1 TGTGCCAGCAGTTATCCGACAGGGACCAATCAGCCCCAGCATTTT CASSYPTGTNQPQHF
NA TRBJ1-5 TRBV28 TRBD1 TGTGCCAGCAGGTCGGACAGGGGGAATCAGCCCCAGCATTTT CASRSDRGNQPQHF
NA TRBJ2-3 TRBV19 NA TGTGCCAGTAGAGGGGCCCAGGCAGATACGCAGTATTTT CASRGAQADTQYF
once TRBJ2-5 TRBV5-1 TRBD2 TGCGCCAGCAGCGGAAATAGCGGGGAGGAGACCCAGTACTTC CASSGNSGEETQYF
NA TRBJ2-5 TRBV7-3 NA TGTGCCAGCACCCTCGGCGCCCCAGCGGCGGGCTCTTCCCAAGAGACCCAGTACTTC CASTLGAPAAGSSQETQYF
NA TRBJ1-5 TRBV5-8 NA TGTGCCAGCAGCCGTAGCAATCAGCCCCAGCATTTT CASSRSNQPQHF
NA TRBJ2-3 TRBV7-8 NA TGTGCCAGCAGCTTAATAGGGGCGCGTGGATCTGATACGCAGTATTTT CASSLIGARGSDTQYF
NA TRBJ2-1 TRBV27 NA TGTGCCAGCAGTCTACTTCCGGGGTACAATGAGCAGTTCTTC CASSLLPGYNEQFF
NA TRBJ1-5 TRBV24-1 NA TGTGCCACCAGTGATGCGACAGGAATCGACAATCAGCCCCAGCATTTT CATSDATGIDNQPQHF
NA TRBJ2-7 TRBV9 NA TGTGCCAGCAGCCCTGACGGGAGCTCCTACGAGCAGTACTTC CASSPDGSSYEQYF
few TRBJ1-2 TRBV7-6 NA TGTGCCAGCAGCCACGGACACCTCTATGGCTACACCTTC CASSHGHLYGYTF
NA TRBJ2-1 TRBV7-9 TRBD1 TGTGCCAGCAGCTTCTTCTGGACAGGGGCCCTAAATGAGCAGTTCTTC CASSFFWTGALNEQFF
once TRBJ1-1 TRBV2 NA TGTGCCGCCGCCCAAGGGGGAGGGACTGAAGCTTTCTTT CAAAQGGGTEAFF
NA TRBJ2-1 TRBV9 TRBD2 TGTGCCAGCAGGGGACCCCTAGCGGGGCAGTACAATGAGCAGTTCTTC CASRGPLAGQYNEQFF
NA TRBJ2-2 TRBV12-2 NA TGTGCAAGTCGCTTAGCGGTAAGCGGGAGGGCCCCCGGGGAGCTGTTTTTT CASRLAVSGRAPGELFF
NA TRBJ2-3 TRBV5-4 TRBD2 TGTGCCAGCAGCTTTAAAGCGGGGGGAAATACGCAGTATTTT CASSFKAGGNTQYF
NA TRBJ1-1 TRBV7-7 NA TGTGCCGTCCGAGGGGACACTGAAGCTTTCTTT CAVRGDTEAFF
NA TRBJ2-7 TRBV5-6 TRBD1 TGTGCCAGCAGCTTGGAACAGGGGGGTTACTACTCCTACGAGCAGTACTTC CASSLEQGGYYSYEQYF
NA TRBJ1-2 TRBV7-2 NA TGTGCCAGCAGCTTAGATGGGGCGGTCGGGACAAGCTATGGCTACACCTTC CASSLDGAVGTSYGYTF
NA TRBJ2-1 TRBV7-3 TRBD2 TGTGCCAGCAGCTTACGCCCGGGACTAGCGGAATACAATGAGCAGTTCTTC CASSLRPGLAEYNEQFF
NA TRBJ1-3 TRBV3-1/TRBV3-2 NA TGTGCCAGCAGCCAATTGGGGCAGGGTCGGGTTGGAAACACCATATATTTT CASSQLGQGRVGNTIYF
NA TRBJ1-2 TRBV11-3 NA TGTGCCAGCAGCTTAGATCCCCAGGGCTATGGCTACACCTTC CASSLDPQGYGYTF
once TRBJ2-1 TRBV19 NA TGTGCCAGTAGGTACGGTCCGCTCCCCTACAATGAGCAGTTCTTC CASRYGPLPYNEQFF
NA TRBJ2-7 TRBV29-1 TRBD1 TGCAGCGTTAGACAGGGAGTAGCCTACGAGCAGTACTTC CSVRQGVAYEQYF
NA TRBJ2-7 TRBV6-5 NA TGTGCCACCGCTAGAGCCTACGAGCAGTACTTC CATARAYEQYF